This TCR beta chain was found in a study of blood T cell repertoires in COVID-19. Overall study: Samples representing acute and convalescent COVID-19 were sourced from the United States, Italy and Spain. PBMCs, B-cell-depleted T cells, or T cells provided the cDNA or gDNA that made up the material.

The CDR3 spans 12 residues. V dropped 6 bases and J dropped 6 bases, with 14 bases sitting between them. The germline V gene encodes CDR1 SQVTM and CDR2 ANQGSEA. Libraries were prepared by immunoSEQ multiplex PCR; TCRdb keeps only in-frame clonotypes and omits some of them. The sample includes roughly 380,000 clones, 81% of them seen just once. A few counts support this clone. Sample: peripheral blood. This sequence originates from a human donor with acute or convalescent COVID-19. The donor label of this sample is uncertain. The V and J genes are TRBV29-1 and TRBJ1-1; D unresolved. DNA of the CDR3: TGCAGCGTCTACGGGTTTCGTGCTGAAGCTTTCTTT. Its protein product is CSVYGFRAEAFF.